Listed below are T cell receptor beta chains from one sample, sequenced in a study of lymphopenia after photon versus proton radiotherapy. Using immunoSEQ multiplex PCR, the repertoire was profiled, and TCRdb retains in-frame clones only, with some absent. The sample lists 25,000 to 30,000 clones; 83% were seen once. Sequenced material: peripheral blood, taken from a patient treated with photon-based radiotherapy. These receptors were taken from a woman aged 45-60 years with pancreatic cancer. Each CDR3 is given with its conserved first and last residue. The D gene is left open where the match is weak. Expanded clones get a size class; other rows say once, few or many, or leave the size out.

j_call clone_size d_call v_call cdr3_aa cdr3_nt
TRBJ2-3 . TRBD2 TRBV6-1 CASSDRLAVDTQYF TGTGCCAGCAGTGACCGACTAGCAGTAGATACGCAGTATTTT
TRBJ1-1 . . TRBV19 CASSIDTPGPMNTEAFF TGTGCCAGTAGTATAGATACACCAGGGCCCATGAACACTGAAGCTTTCTTT
TRBJ2-7 . TRBD1 TRBV7-2 CASSADRGRYEQYF TGTGCCAGCAGCGCAGACAGGGGGCGATACGAGCAGTACTTC
TRBJ1-2 few TRBD1 TRBV10-3 CAITSGGDYGYTF TGTGCCATCACCTCAGGGGGGGACTATGGCTACACCTTC
TRBJ2-1 . TRBD2 TRBV7-3 CASSPSSGRANEQFF TGTGCCAGCAGCCCGTCTAGCGGGAGGGCCAATGAGCAGTTCTTC
TRBJ1-4 once TRBD1 TRBV5-4 CASSLDQGEGEKLFF TGTGCCAGCAGCTTGGATCAGGGGGAGGGTGAAAAACTGTTTTTT
TRBJ1-1 . TRBD1 TRBV7-8 CASSLGQGNTEAFF TGTGCCAGCAGCTTGGGACAGGGGAACACTGAAGCTTTCTTT
TRBJ2-7 . TRBD1 TRBV29-1 CSVEDRGQGPEQYF TGCAGCGTTGAAGATCGCGGACAGGGTCCCGAGCAGTACTTC
TRBJ2-6 . . TRBV27 CASSMTTQGYGANVLTF TGTGCCAGCAGTATGACGACCCAGGGTTACGGGGCCAACGTCCTGACTTTC
TRBJ1-3 few TRBD1 TRBV11-3 CASSPGQGPGNTIYF TGTGCCAGCAGCCCGGGACAGGGCCCTGGAAACACCATATATTTT
TRBJ2-7 few . TRBV6-1 CASTGFGEQYF TGTGCCAGCACGGGGTTCGGTGAGCAGTACTTC
TRBJ2-3 . . TRBV7-2 CASSQVGSLMDTQYF TGTGCCAGCAGCCAAGTCGGGAGTTTGATGGATACGCAGTATTTT
TRBJ2-1 . . TRBV7-9 CASSLVGGLESEQFF TGTGCCAGCAGCTTAGTAGGGGGGCTAGAGAGTGAGCAGTTCTTC
TRBJ1-1 . TRBD1 TRBV7-2 CASSFSTGTEAFF TGTGCCAGCAGCTTTTCGACAGGGACTGAAGCTTTCTTT
TRBJ2-7 . . TRBV7-2 CASSPYAGKGTYEQYF TGTGCCAGCAGCCCCTATGCAGGGAAGGGGACCTACGAGCAGTACTTC
TRBJ1-2 . . TRBV7-2 CASSLSQGSGYTF TGTGCCAGCAGCTTAAGTCAGGGTTCCGGCTACACCTTC
TRBJ2-7 once . TRBV27 CASSLMAVSYEQYF TGTGCCAGCAGTTTGATGGCAGTCTCCTACGAGCAGTACTTC
TRBJ2-5 . TRBD1 TRBV7-8 CASSSGQGTGETQYF TGTGCCAGCAGCTCCGGACAGGGCACGGGGGAGACCCAGTACTTC
TRBJ2-3 . . TRBV20-1 CSAPTADTQYF TGCAGTGCCCCTACAGCGGATACGCAGTATTTT
TRBJ2-3 . . TRBV21-1 CASSKATRNRGCRTDTQYF TGTGCCAGCAGCAAAGCAACGAGAAACAGGGGATGTCGAACAGATACGCAGTATTTT
TRBJ2-7 . . TRBV7-6 CASSSDISYEQYF TGTGCCAGCAGCTCTGACATTTCCTACGAGCAGTACTTC
TRBJ2-1 few TRBD2 TRBV30 CACQGSSGSNEQFF TGTGCCTGCCAGGGTTCTAGCGGGAGCAATGAGCAGTTCTTC
TRBJ2-7 . TRBD2 TRBV19 CASSFGTSGRGEQYF TGTGCCAGTAGTTTCGGGACTAGCGGGAGGGGCGAGCAGTACTTC
TRBJ2-2 . . TRBV6-6 CATKTTNTGELFF TGTGCCACCAAGACAACGAACACCGGGGAGCTGTTTTTT
TRBJ2-5 . . TRBV9 CASSETQGGETQYF TGTGCCAGCAGCGAAACTCAGGGTGGAGAGACCCAGTACTTC
TRBJ1-2 . . TRBV5-1 CASSLVVQGSYGYTF TGCGCCAGCAGCTTGGTGGTCCAGGGAAGCTATGGCTACACCTTC
TRBJ2-2 . TRBD2 TRBV23-1 CAREDTGELFF TGCGCCCGGGAGGACACCGGGGAGCTGTTTTTT
TRBJ2-7 . TRBD1 TRBV28 CASSTGTGFSIRHEQYF TGTGCCAGCAGTACCGGGACAGGGTTCTCGATACGGCACGAGCAGTACTTC
TRBJ2-4 . . TRBV27 CASSAPGKGGIQYF TGTGCCAGCAGTGCCCCAGGGAAGGGCGGCATTCAGTACTTC
TRBJ2-3 . TRBD1 TRBV4-3 CASSVLGGFGTDTQYF TGCGCCAGCAGCGTATTAGGGGGCTTTGGCACAGATACGCAGTATTTT
TRBJ1-3 . . TRBV27 CASSPGTPPGNTIYF TGTGCCAGCAGTCCGGGGACACCGCCTGGAAACACCATATATTTT
TRBJ2-2 . . TRBV30 CACQKGGQRNTGELFF TGTGCCTGCCAAAAGGGGGGGCAGAGAAACACCGGGGAGCTGTTTTTT
TRBJ2-5 once TRBD2 TRBV19 CASSLSSGSLLETQYF TGTGCCAGTAGTCTTTCTAGCGGGAGTTTATTAGAGACCCAGTACTTC
TRBJ1-5 once . TRBV19 CATARGLKQPQHF TGTGCCACCGCGCGGGGGCTCAAGCAGCCCCAGCATTTT
TRBJ1-3 few . TRBV5-1 CASSSVGGAGNTIYF TGCGCCAGCAGCTCCGTAGGGGGGGCTGGAAACACCATATATTTT
TRBJ2-1 once . TRBV15 CATSRAGSVGQFF TGTGCCACCAGCAGAGCGGGCTCCGTGGGGCAGTTCTTC
TRBJ1-4 once . TRBV27 CASSLRFVGEKLFF TGTGCCAGCAGTTTACGGTTTGTGGGGGAAAAACTGTTTTTT
TRBJ1-5 . . TRBV6-5 CASSYGSNQPQHF TGTGCCAGCAGTTACGGTAGCAATCAGCCCCAGCATTTT
TRBJ2-3 few TRBD2 TRBV7-2 CASSLQGFSGSTDTQYF TGTGCCAGCAGCTTACAGGGTTTTAGCGGGAGCACAGATACGCAGTATTTT
TRBJ2-5 . . TRBV11-1 CASNRTGVDDETQYF TGTGCCAGCAATCGGACGGGAGTTGATGATGAGACCCAGTACTTC
TRBJ2-7 . TRBD2 TRBV7-9 CASSFSGRAKEQYF TGTGCCAGCAGCTTTAGCGGGAGGGCCAAAGAGCAGTACTTC
TRBJ1-3 once TRBD1 TRBV6-5 CASSDRAPGNTIYF TGTGCCAGCAGTGACAGGGCTCCTGGAAACACCATATATTTT
TRBJ2-3 few TRBD2 TRBV29-1 CSVDVAGGLEDTQYF TGCAGCGTTGATGTGGCGGGAGGGCTTGAAGATACGCAGTATTTT
TRBJ2-3 . TRBD2 TRBV4-3 CASSQDQGSGRALPQYF TGCGCCAGCAGCCAAGATCAGGGTAGCGGGAGGGCCTTGCCGCAGTATTTT
TRBJ2-7 . TRBD2 TRBV7-6 CASRRVGTSGPGEYEQYF TGTGCCAGCAGAAGGGTGGGGACTAGCGGGCCGGGGGAATACGAGCAGTACTTC
TRBJ2-1 few . TRBV5-1 CASRPGTDYNEQFF TGCGCCAGCAGGCCCGGTACAGACTACAATGAGCAGTTCTTC
TRBJ1-2 . TRBD1 TRBV7-3 CASSSRAGQNWGGYTF TGTGCCAGCAGCTCCCGGGCGGGACAGAACTGGGGAGGCTACACCTTC
TRBJ2-1 . . TRBV29-1 CSVEGRNEQFF TGCAGCGTTGAGGGTCGGAATGAGCAGTTCTTC
TRBJ2-7 . . TRBV27 CASSFLQGYEQYF TGTGCCAGCAGTTTCTTACAGGGCTACGAGCAGTACTTC
TRBJ2-5 . . TRBV1 CTSSSRTGGAPGETQYF TGCACCAGCAGCTCGCGGACAGGGGGCGCGCCGGGAGAGACCCAGTACTTC
TRBJ2-7 . TRBD1 TRBV15 CATSRGDRETYEQYF TGTGCCACCAGCAGAGGGGACAGGGAAACCTACGAGCAGTACTTC
TRBJ1-5 . . TRBV7-9 CASSLSETGQPQHF TGTGCCAGCAGCTTATCCGAGACAGGTCAGCCCCAGCATTTT
TRBJ1-1 . TRBD1 TRBV30 CAWRLYRGQTEAFF TGTGCCTGGAGACTATACAGGGGCCAAACTGAAGCTTTCTTT
TRBJ2-5 . TRBD1 TRBV5-6 CASSVDRDGETQYF TGTGCCAGCAGCGTCGACAGGGATGGGGAGACCCAGTACTTC
TRBJ2-5 . . TRBV7-7 CASSTGLANQETQYF TGTGCCAGCAGCACCGGTCTAGCGAACCAAGAGACCCAGTACTTC